This is a list of T cell receptor beta chains from one sample in a study of neurological immune-mediated disorders. A single record per CDR3 protein comes from TCRdb applying MiXCR to the 5' RACE reads. Among tens of thousands of distinct CDR3 sequences listed, around 5.3% were seen once. The sample consisted of CD4+ T cells from blood. Receptors originate from a woman aged 18-30 years with multiple sclerosis. CDR3s include the opening cysteine and the closing phenylalanine or tryptophan. The order of the fields is V gene, clone size, D gene, J gene, CDR3 DNA, CDR3 protein. The D gene is left open where the match is weak. A clone size is listed for some rows: how often the clone was seen (once, few, many), or a class if it is expanded.

>TRBV27|NA|NA|TRBJ1-1
TGTGCCAGCAGTTTATCGGGCAGGCACACTGAAGCTTTCTTT
CASSLSGRHTEAFF
>TRBV10-3|many|NA|TRBJ1-5
TGTGCCATCAGTGGGGGGGACGGCAATCAGCCCCAGCATTTT
CAISGGDGNQPQHF
>TRBV5-1|many|TRBD2|TRBJ2-2
TGCGCCAGCAGCTTTACTAGCGGGAGCACCGGGGAGCTGTTTTTT
CASSFTSGSTGELFF
>TRBV5-1|many|NA|TRBJ2-1
TGCGCCAGCAGCTTACCCGATCAGGGGAATGAGCAGTTCTTC
CASSLPDQGNEQFF
>TRBV6-5|NA|TRBD1|TRBJ1-1
TGTGCCAGCAGTGGGGCCGCGGGACAGGGGAACACTGAAGCTTTCTTT
CASSGAAGQGNTEAFF
>TRBV7-2|medium-sized|NA|TRBJ1-3
TGTGCCAGTGAAAAATCCGGGGGAGACACCATATATTTT
CASEKSGGDTIYF
>TRBV5-1|many|NA|TRBJ1-1
TGCGCCAGCAGCGGGGATTTTGGGAGGACTGAAGCTTTCTTT
CASSGDFGRTEAFF
>TRBV29-1|few|TRBD2|TRBJ2-5
TGCAGCGTTGGGACTAGCGGGGAGACCCAGTACTTC
CSVGTSGETQYF
>TRBV7-6|many|TRBD1|TRBJ1-4
TGTGCCAGCAACCAAAACAGGGGGCATGAAAAACTGTTTTTT
CASNQNRGHEKLFF
>TRBV5-6|many|NA|TRBJ1-2
TGTGCCAGCAGCTTGTCCAGGGATGGCTACACCTTC
CASSLSRDGYTF
>TRBV9|many|NA|TRBJ1-5
TGTGCCAGCAGCCCTCACCCAGGGAATCAGCCCCAGCATTTT
CASSPHPGNQPQHF
>TRBV20-1|many|NA|TRBJ2-1
TGCAGTGCCCCGAGAGGGAGCTCCTACAATGAGCAGTTCTTC
CSAPRGSSYNEQFF
>TRBV21-1|many|NA|TRBJ2-5
TGTGCCAGCAGCAAAGCGACTAGTACAGAGACCCAGTACTTC
CASSKATSTETQYF
>TRBV7-2|many|TRBD2|TRBJ2-5
TGTGCCAGCAGCTTAGAAGGACTAGCGGGATCAGGAGAGACCCAGTACTTC
CASSLEGLAGSGETQYF
>TRBV27|many|TRBD1|TRBJ2-1
TGTGCCAGCGGGACAGCGTATAGGGGTGAGCAGTTCTTC
CASGTAYRGEQFF
>TRBV20-1|many|NA|TRBJ2-5
TGCAGTGCTAGAGATCGGAGCCGGGGGGAGACCCAGTACTTC
CSARDRSRGETQYF
>TRBV7-2|many|NA|TRBJ1-1
TGTGCCAGCAGCTTAGCAGGGGGGAACACTGAAGCTTTCTTT
CASSLAGGNTEAFF
>TRBV5-1|many|NA|TRBJ1-5
TGCGCCAGCAGCTTGTACGGGGGAGGCAATCAGCCCCAGCATTTT
CASSLYGGGNQPQHF
>TRBV5-1|many|NA|TRBJ1-2
TGCGCCAGCAGCTTGGACAGCCACTATGGCTACACCTTC
CASSLDSHYGYTF
>TRBV5-1|many|NA|TRBJ1-1
TGCGCCAGCAGCTGGGGGTCCCAAGGCACTGAAGCTTTCTTT
CASSWGSQGTEAFF
>TRBV20-1|few|NA|TRBJ2-1
TGCAGTGCTAGAACGACGGGAAGGGGTGGTGAGCAGTTCTTC
CSARTTGRGGEQFF
>TRBV9|NA|NA|TRBJ1-1
TGTGCCAGCAGCCCCCGAACGGGAGAGGGCACTGAAGCTTTCTTT
CASSPRTGEGTEAFF
>TRBV18|many|NA|TRBJ2-7
TGTGCCAGCTCACCCCTGACAGGAACCTACGAGCAGTACTTC
CASSPLTGTYEQYF
>TRBV6-2/TRBV6-3|many|NA|TRBJ1-5
TGTGCCAGCAGTTACTCGGTCTATCAGCCCCAGCATTTT
CASSYSVYQPQHF
>TRBV10-3|medium-sized|NA|TRBJ2-7
TGTGCCAACGCTGCGGGGTTGCACTACGAGCAGTACTTC
CANAAGLHYEQYF
>TRBV12-3/TRBV12-4|many|TRBD2|TRBJ2-5
TGTGCCAGCGGATCTTCCAAGCGGGGGAGGGAGACCCAGTACTTC
CASGSSKRGRETQYF
>TRBV5-1|few|TRBD1|TRBJ1-1
TGCGCCAGCAGCTGGGGGACAGGGGCGAACACTGAAGCTTTCTTT
CASSWGTGANTEAFF
>TRBV24-1|many|NA|TRBJ2-5
TGTGCCACCAGTGAGACAGGAGCGGGTCAAGAGACCCAGTACTTC
CATSETGAGQETQYF